What follows is one T cell receptor (beta chain) and its context. Mismatch with germline at one junction end may stem from a read error. The data belong to a study of CD8+ T cells in alopecia areata. Treatment of the sample: oral pan-JAK inhibitor, 5-10 mg twice daily. The sequencing template was cDNA reverse transcribed from extracted RNA. This table comes from immunoSEQ multiplex PCR, and its TCRdb copy is limited to in-frame clones, with some not included. The repertoire consists of about 180,000 clones, with 40% to 65% occurring once and the leading ten covering roughly a tenth. Looked up from germline, CDR1 is SQVTM and CDR2 is ANQGSEA. The CDR3 totals 14 residues.

This TCR derives from a human donor with alopecia areata. The rearrangement links TRBV29-1 to TRBJ2-6, with D unclear. Specimen: CD8+ T cells sorted from blood, collected around week 52, from a patient treated with tofacitinib. The CDR3 sequence is CSVEVSSGANVLTF. DNA of the CDR3: TGCAGCGTCGAAGTTAGCTCTGGGGCCAACGTCCTGACTTTC. Combining the CDR3 with reference TRBV29-1 and TRBJ2-6 gives the whole variable domain SAVISQKPSRDICQRGTSLTIQCQVDSQVTMMFWYRQQPGQSLTLIATANQGSEATYESGFVIDKFPISRPNLTFSTLTVSNMSPEDSSIYLCSVEVSSGANVLTFGAGSRLTVL.